The rows below give T cell receptor beta chains drawn from one sample of a study of cytomegalovirus exposure and HLA in healthy donors. Sequenced by immunoSEQ multiplex PCR; TCRdb stores in-frame clones only, minus some. The top ten hold roughly 1.6% of the sample, which has some 160,000 clones, 70% to 80% seen once. The source material was PBMCs. The origin of the receptors is a man aged 40-49 years in good health and CMV-seronegative. Both conserved end residues are part of each CDR3. The order of the fields is J gene, D gene, CDR3 length, clone size, V gene, CDR3 DNA, CDR3 protein. D genes are given only for firm matches. Clone size is stated in some rows and not others, as once, few, many or a class when expanded.

J gene: TRBJ1-5
D gene: .
CDR3 length: 16
clone size: once
V gene: TRBV4-1
CDR3 DNA: TGCGCCAGCAGCCAAGTAATTGGGCAGGATAATCAGCCCCAACATTTT
CDR3 protein: CASSQVIGQDNQPQHF

J gene: TRBJ1-1
D gene: .
CDR3 length: 14
clone size: .
V gene: TRBV18
CDR3 DNA: TGTGCCAGCTCCCTAGGGCAGGGCGGCACTGAAGCTTTCTTT
CDR3 protein: CASSLGQGGTEAFF

J gene: TRBJ2-1
D gene: TRBD2
CDR3 length: 23
clone size: .
V gene: TRBV27
CDR3 DNA: TGTGCCAGCAGTCCACTAAACCCCCGGTGGACTAGCGGGAGTTGGCCTTCCTACAATGAGCAGTTCTTC
CDR3 protein: CASSPLNPRWTSGSWPSYNEQFF

J gene: TRBJ1-1
D gene: .
CDR3 length: 18
clone size: .
V gene: TRBV5-1
CDR3 DNA: TGCGCCAGCAGCTTGGGCCTTGGAGTTAGGGAGGACAACACTGAAGCTTTCTTT
CDR3 protein: CASSLGLGVREDNTEAFF

J gene: TRBJ2-5
D gene: .
CDR3 length: 15
clone size: .
V gene: TRBV9
CDR3 DNA: TGTGCCAGCAGCTTCGGGACACCCCGCCAGGAGACCCAGTACTTC
CDR3 protein: CASSFGTPRQETQYF

J gene: TRBJ1-2
D gene: .
CDR3 length: 14
clone size: once
V gene: TRBV28
CDR3 DNA: TGTGCCAGCAGTTGGGGCAGGGGAGTCCATGGCTACACCTTC
CDR3 protein: CASSWGRGVHGYTF

J gene: TRBJ1-1
D gene: .
CDR3 length: 13
clone size: few
V gene: TRBV6-5
CDR3 DNA: TGTGCCAGCAGTTACTCCGGGGGCACTGAAGCTTTCTTT
CDR3 protein: CASSYSGGTEAFF

J gene: TRBJ1-5
D gene: TRBD1
CDR3 length: 17
clone size: .
V gene: TRBV9
CDR3 DNA: TGTGCCAGCAGCGTAGCAGGGACAGAGGTGAGCAATCAGCCCCAGCATTTT
CDR3 protein: CASSVAGTEVSNQPQHF

J gene: TRBJ2-7
D gene: .
CDR3 length: 14
clone size: few
V gene: TRBV5-1
CDR3 DNA: TGCGCCAGCAGCTACCGGACAGACATCTACGAGCAGTACTTC
CDR3 protein: CASSYRTDIYEQYF

J gene: TRBJ2-7
D gene: .
CDR3 length: 14
clone size: few
V gene: TRBV21-1
CDR3 DNA: TGTGCCAGCAGCAAAGTGGCTAGCTCCTACGAGCAGTACTTC
CDR3 protein: CASSKVASSYEQYF

J gene: TRBJ1-2
D gene: .
CDR3 length: 13
clone size: .
V gene: TRBV7-2
CDR3 DNA: TGTGCCAGCAGCTTAGAACAGAACTATGGCTACACCTTC
CDR3 protein: CASSLEQNYGYTF

J gene: TRBJ1-5
D gene: TRBD1
CDR3 length: 18
clone size: few
V gene: TRBV28
CDR3 DNA: TGTGCCAGCAGTTTGGTCACAGGGGGCCGGGGGAGCAATCAGCCCCAGCATTTT
CDR3 protein: CASSLVTGGRGSNQPQHF

J gene: TRBJ1-3
D gene: .
CDR3 length: 14
clone size: .
V gene: TRBV6-5
CDR3 DNA: TGTGCCAGCAGTTCCGAGATGTCTGGAAACACCATATATTTT
CDR3 protein: CASSSEMSGNTIYF

J gene: TRBJ1-5
D gene: .
CDR3 length: 13
clone size: .
V gene: TRBV6-1
CDR3 DNA: TGTGCCAGCAGTGAAGCGACAGGCCTTCACACGGATTTT
CDR3 protein: CASSEATGLHTDF

J gene: TRBJ2-3
D gene: .
CDR3 length: 13
clone size: .
V gene: TRBV30
CDR3 DNA: TGTGCCTGGACCCCGCTAAGCACAGATACGCAGTATTTT
CDR3 protein: CAWTPLSTDTQYF

J gene: TRBJ1-2
D gene: TRBD1
CDR3 length: 15
clone size: .
V gene: TRBV5-4
CDR3 DNA: TGTGCCAGCAGTAAACGGGACAGGGAGACGGATGGCTACACCTTC
CDR3 protein: CASSKRDRETDGYTF

J gene: TRBJ1-1
D gene: .
CDR3 length: 16
clone size: once
V gene: TRBV9
CDR3 DNA: TGTGCCAGCACCTCCTCCCCAGGGCAAAAGTACACTGAAGCTTTCTTT
CDR3 protein: CASTSSPGQKYTEAFF

J gene: TRBJ2-7
D gene: TRBD1
CDR3 length: 17
clone size: .
V gene: TRBV10-1
CDR3 DNA: TGCGCCAGCAATGGGACAGGGGGCTTAGCGGGGTTCTACGAGCAGTACTTC
CDR3 protein: CASNGTGGLAGFYEQYF

J gene: TRBJ1-1
D gene: TRBD1
CDR3 length: 13
clone size: once
V gene: TRBV10-3
CDR3 DNA: TGTGCCATCACTGGACAGGGAGGCACTGAAGCTTTCTTT
CDR3 protein: CAITGQGGTEAFF

J gene: TRBJ2-1
D gene: TRBD1
CDR3 length: 13
clone size: .
V gene: TRBV7-3
CDR3 DNA: TGTGCCAGCAGCGCGACAGGGGAAAATGAGCAGTTCTTC
CDR3 protein: CASSATGENEQFF

J gene: TRBJ2-7
D gene: .
CDR3 length: 14
clone size: .
V gene: TRBV6-6
CDR3 DNA: TGTGCCAGCAGTTACTTCCAGGGGAACTACGAGCAGTACTTC
CDR3 protein: CASSYFQGNYEQYF

J gene: TRBJ2-5
D gene: TRBD2
CDR3 length: 15
clone size: .
V gene: TRBV5-4
CDR3 DNA: TGTGCCAGCAGCTTAGCGGGAGGGTACCAAGAGACCCAGTACTTC
CDR3 protein: CASSLAGGYQETQYF

J gene: TRBJ2-3
D gene: TRBD2
CDR3 length: 15
clone size: .
V gene: TRBV13
CDR3 DNA: TGTGCCAGCAGCTTGACTAGCGGGCTCACAGATACGCAGTATTTT
CDR3 protein: CASSLTSGLTDTQYF

J gene: TRBJ2-2
D gene: .
CDR3 length: 14
clone size: few
V gene: TRBV6-1
CDR3 DNA: TGTGCCAGCAATACCCGCGGAGACACCGGGGAGCTGTTTTTT
CDR3 protein: CASNTRGDTGELFF

J gene: TRBJ2-5
D gene: .
CDR3 length: 15
clone size: .
V gene: TRBV27
CDR3 DNA: TGTGCCAGCGGGGTTTATAGCGGCGCACAAGAGACCCAGTACTTC
CDR3 protein: CASGVYSGAQETQYF

J gene: TRBJ2-7
D gene: TRBD2
CDR3 length: 15
clone size: .
V gene: TRBV27
CDR3 DNA: TGTGCCAGCAGTCCCCCTCCAGCGGGGGCGAGCGAGCAGTACTTC
CDR3 protein: CASSPPPAGASEQYF

J gene: TRBJ1-1
D gene: .
CDR3 length: 17
clone size: .
V gene: TRBV7-9
CDR3 DNA: TGTGCCAGCAGCTTAGGTTGGGGAGTGAGGGAAAACACTGAAGCTTTCTTT
CDR3 protein: CASSLGWGVRENTEAFF

J gene: TRBJ1-1
D gene: TRBD1
CDR3 length: 16
clone size: .
V gene: TRBV4-1
CDR3 DNA: TGCGCCAGCAGCGTACCGGGACAGGACTTGAACACTGAAGCTTTCTTT
CDR3 protein: CASSVPGQDLNTEAFF

J gene: TRBJ2-7
D gene: .
CDR3 length: 16
clone size: .
V gene: TRBV7-2
CDR3 DNA: TGTGCCAGCAGCTTAGATGGGGGCACCTCCACCTACGAGCAGTACTTC
CDR3 protein: CASSLDGGTSTYEQYF

J gene: TRBJ2-5
D gene: .
CDR3 length: 14
clone size: .
V gene: TRBV7-2
CDR3 DNA: TGTGCCAGCATCAGAGGTGGACTGCCGGGGGCCCAGTACTTC
CDR3 protein: CASIRGGLPGAQYF

J gene: TRBJ2-3
D gene: .
CDR3 length: 15
clone size: .
V gene: TRBV5-1
CDR3 DNA: TGCGCCAGCAGCTTGGATGGCAGGGGTACAGATACGCAGTATTTT
CDR3 protein: CASSLDGRGTDTQYF

J gene: TRBJ1-1
D gene: .
CDR3 length: 13
clone size: .
V gene: TRBV18
CDR3 DNA: TGTGCCAGCTCACTAACAGCCAACACTGAAGCTTTCTTT
CDR3 protein: CASSLTANTEAFF

J gene: TRBJ2-5
D gene: .
CDR3 length: 12
clone size: .
V gene: TRBV6-5
CDR3 DNA: TGTGCCAGCAGTTCGGAGGAGGGGACCCAGTACTTC
CDR3 protein: CASSSEEGTQYF

J gene: TRBJ2-7
D gene: .
CDR3 length: 16
clone size: few
V gene: TRBV27
CDR3 DNA: TGTGCCAGCAGTTTAATTAGCGGCCTAGGCTCCTACGAGCAGTACTTC
CDR3 protein: CASSLISGLGSYEQYF

J gene: TRBJ2-3
D gene: TRBD2
CDR3 length: 18
clone size: .
V gene: TRBV5-4
CDR3 DNA: TGTGCCAGCAGCTATGGGACTAGCGGCCGGTTTAGCACAGATACGCAGTATTTT
CDR3 protein: CASSYGTSGRFSTDTQYF

J gene: TRBJ1-5
D gene: .
CDR3 length: 15
clone size: .
V gene: TRBV11-1
CDR3 DNA: TGTGCCAGCAGCCCGGGGGACGACGGCAATCAGCCCCAGCATTTT
CDR3 protein: CASSPGDDGNQPQHF

J gene: TRBJ2-4
D gene: .
CDR3 length: 14
clone size: few
V gene: TRBV6-1
CDR3 DNA: TGTGCCAGCAGTGAAGGGGGCGCCAAAAACATTCAGTACTTC
CDR3 protein: CASSEGGAKNIQYF

J gene: TRBJ1-2
D gene: .
CDR3 length: 10
clone size: .
V gene: TRBV6-1
CDR3 DNA: TGTGCCACGGTCGACTATGGCTACACCTTC
CDR3 protein: CATVDYGYTF